The rows below give T cell receptor beta chains drawn from one sample of a study of OX40 agonist ivuxolimab in advanced cancers. Profiled with immunoSEQ multiplex PCR; TCRdb holds only in-frame clones, not every one. The sample lists tens of thousands of clones, roughly 80% occurring once. Here the sequenced sample was CD4+ or CD8+ T cells sorted from blood, taken in a trial of the OX40 agonist ivuxolimab. The source is an adult with an advanced solid tumor such as melanoma, head and neck, liver or kidney cancer. The CDR3 runs from the conserved cysteine through the conserved F or W.

j_call: TRBJ2-4; v_call: TRBV5-1; cdr3_aa: CASRQDPKNIQYF
j_call: TRBJ2-1; v_call: TRBV5-1; cdr3_aa: CASSLAGLAGINEQFF
j_call: TRBJ2-1; v_call: TRBV9; cdr3_aa: CASSVKARGAGGNEQFF
j_call: TRBJ2-1; v_call: TRBV11-2; cdr3_aa: CASSSGLGNEQFF
j_call: TRBJ2-5; v_call: TRBV18; cdr3_aa: CASSRAFGETQYF
j_call: TRBJ1-1; v_call: TRBV19; cdr3_aa: CASSVTGGNTEAFF
j_call: TRBJ2-7; v_call: TRBV5-5; cdr3_aa: CASSLWAETYEQYF
j_call: TRBJ2-3; v_call: TRBV5-4; cdr3_aa: CASSLGAGQATDTQYF
j_call: TRBJ1-4; v_call: TRBV5-6; cdr3_aa: CASSHSGATEKLFF
j_call: TRBJ2-5; v_call: TRBV7-6; cdr3_aa: CASRKWQETQYF
j_call: TRBJ2-5; v_call: TRBV7-8; cdr3_aa: CASSSSGGAGETQYF
j_call: TRBJ1-1; v_call: TRBV7-3; cdr3_aa: CASSLTGIREAFF
j_call: TRBJ2-7; v_call: TRBV7-9; cdr3_aa: CASSFIPYEQYF
j_call: TRBJ1-1; v_call: TRBV6-1; cdr3_aa: CASSDSVAGWGVTEAFF
j_call: TRBJ1-1; v_call: TRBV28; cdr3_aa: CASIARSAEAFF
j_call: TRBJ1-2; v_call: TRBV28; cdr3_aa: CASSPPGTNVPKGYTF
j_call: TRBJ2-7; v_call: TRBV15; cdr3_aa: CATSRSRGGLRGSYEQYF
j_call: TRBJ1-6; v_call: TRBV6-6; cdr3_aa: CASSPQQGNIGSPLHF
j_call: TRBJ1-6; v_call: TRBV11-2; cdr3_aa: CASSLGLNSPLHF
j_call: TRBJ2-1; v_call: TRBV6-5; cdr3_aa: CASSRGTSYYNEQFF
j_call: TRBJ2-7; v_call: TRBV14; cdr3_aa: CASSQGWGRGSYEQYF
j_call: TRBJ1-6; v_call: TRBV5-5; cdr3_aa: CASSLQAEDSPLHF
j_call: TRBJ1-1; v_call: TRBV7-9; cdr3_aa: CASSSTRTENTEAFF
j_call: TRBJ1-1; v_call: TRBV6-6; cdr3_aa: CASSPRGGYTEAFF
j_call: TRBJ1-3; v_call: TRBV7-9; cdr3_aa: CASRVTSSGNTIYF
j_call: TRBJ1-1; v_call: TRBV7-2; cdr3_aa: CASSTRVGTEAFF
j_call: TRBJ2-5; v_call: TRBV7-2; cdr3_aa: CASSSTTSGVETQYF
j_call: TRBJ2-1; v_call: TRBV30; cdr3_aa: CAYTPGEGVGNEQFF
j_call: TRBJ1-5; v_call: TRBV18; cdr3_aa: CASSPRGPSNQPQHF
j_call: TRBJ1-4; v_call: TRBV5-1; cdr3_aa: CASSLIGGLGEKLFF
j_call: TRBJ2-1; v_call: TRBV9; cdr3_aa: CASSPGVAGLNEQFF
j_call: TRBJ1-2; v_call: TRBV7-2; cdr3_aa: CASSLGNRGGYTF
j_call: TRBJ2-2; v_call: TRBV5-4; cdr3_aa: CASSLDLGGATGELFF
j_call: TRBJ1-5; v_call: TRBV27; cdr3_aa: CASRAGQGGNQPQHF
j_call: TRBJ2-1; v_call: TRBV5-1; cdr3_aa: CASSLVPSGGYNEQFF
j_call: TRBJ1-5; v_call: TRBV18; cdr3_aa: CASSGSNQPQHF
j_call: TRBJ1-4; v_call: TRBV28; cdr3_aa: CASSLQGATNEKLFF
j_call: TRBJ1-1; v_call: TRBV10-3; cdr3_aa: CAISGRHENTEAFF
j_call: TRBJ2-1; v_call: TRBV29-1; cdr3_aa: CSVQGGWGYNEQFF
j_call: TRBJ2-1; v_call: TRBV18; cdr3_aa: CASSPTENEQFF